This T cell receptor (beta chain) is from a study of OX40 agonist ivuxolimab in advanced cancers. Produced via immunoSEQ multiplex PCR; TCRdb's table is partial and in-frame only. Of just over 90,000 clones in the sample, around 94% were seen once. After removal of 0 bases from V and 2 bases from J, the junction contained 9 bases not matched to a gene. CDR1 is SGHDN and CDR2 is FVKESK in the germline V gene. This CDR3 contains 18 residues. J is TRBJ2-4 and V is TRBV14, with 8 nucleotides matching TRBD1. Sequenced here: CD4+ or CD8+ T cells sorted from blood, sampled in a trial of the OX40 agonist ivuxolimab. The TCR sequence derives from an adult with an advanced solid tumor such as melanoma, head and neck, liver or kidney cancer. The CDR3 bases are TGTGCCAGCAGCCAAGAAGTGACAGGGGTGGGGTCCAAAAACATTCAGTACTTC. It specifies CASSQEVTGVGSKNIQYF.